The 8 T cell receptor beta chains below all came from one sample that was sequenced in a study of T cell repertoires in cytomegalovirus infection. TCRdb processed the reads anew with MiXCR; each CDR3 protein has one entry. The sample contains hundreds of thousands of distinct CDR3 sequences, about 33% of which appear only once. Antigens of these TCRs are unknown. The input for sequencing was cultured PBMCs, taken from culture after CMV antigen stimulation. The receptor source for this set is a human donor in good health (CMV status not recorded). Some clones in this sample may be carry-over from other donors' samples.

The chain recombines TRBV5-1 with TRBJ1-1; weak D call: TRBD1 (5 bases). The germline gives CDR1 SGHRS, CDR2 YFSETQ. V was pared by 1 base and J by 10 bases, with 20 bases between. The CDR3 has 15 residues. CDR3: CASSLYGQGLGGAFF. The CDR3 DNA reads TGCGCCAGCAGCTTGTATGGCCAGGGTTTAGGCGGAGCTTTCTTT.

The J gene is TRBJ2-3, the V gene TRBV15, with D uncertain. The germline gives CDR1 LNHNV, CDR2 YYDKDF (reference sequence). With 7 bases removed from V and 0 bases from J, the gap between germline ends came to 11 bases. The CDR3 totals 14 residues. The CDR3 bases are TGTGCCACCAAACGAAGTAAGAGCACAGATACGCAGTATTTT. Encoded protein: CATKRSKSTDTQYF.

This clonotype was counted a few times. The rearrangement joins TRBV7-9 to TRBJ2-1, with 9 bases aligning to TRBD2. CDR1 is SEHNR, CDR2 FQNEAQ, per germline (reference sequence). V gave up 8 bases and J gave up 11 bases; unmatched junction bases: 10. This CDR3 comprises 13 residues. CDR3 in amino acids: CASRASGRIQQFF. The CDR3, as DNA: TGTGCCAGCCGTGCGAGCGGGAGGATCCAGCAGTTCTTC.

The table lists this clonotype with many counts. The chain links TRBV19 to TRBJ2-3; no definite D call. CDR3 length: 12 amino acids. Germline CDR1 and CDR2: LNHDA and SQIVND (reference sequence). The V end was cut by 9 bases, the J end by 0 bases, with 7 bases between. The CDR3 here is CASSISTDTQYF. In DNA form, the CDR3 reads TGTGCCAGCAGCATCAGCACAGATACGCAGTATTTT.

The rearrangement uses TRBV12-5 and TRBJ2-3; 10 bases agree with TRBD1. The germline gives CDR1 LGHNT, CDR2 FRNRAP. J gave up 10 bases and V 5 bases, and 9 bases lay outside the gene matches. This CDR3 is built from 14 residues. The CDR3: CASGKGQGMGAQYF. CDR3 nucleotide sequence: TGTGCTAGTGGTAAGGGACAGGGGATGGGCGCGCAGTATTTT.

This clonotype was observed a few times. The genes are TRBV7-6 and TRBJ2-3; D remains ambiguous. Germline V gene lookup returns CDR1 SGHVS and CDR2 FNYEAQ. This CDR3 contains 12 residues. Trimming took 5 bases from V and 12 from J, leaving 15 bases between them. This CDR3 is CASSGDGGSQYF. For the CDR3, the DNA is TGTGCCAGCAGCGGAGACGGTGGCTCTCAGTATTTT.

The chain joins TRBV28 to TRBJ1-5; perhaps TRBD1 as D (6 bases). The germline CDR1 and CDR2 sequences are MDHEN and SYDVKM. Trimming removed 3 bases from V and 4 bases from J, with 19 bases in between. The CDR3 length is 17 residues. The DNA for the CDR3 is TGTGCCAGCAGTTTGGGCCCTCCGGGGGCTTCGAATCAGCCCCAGCATTTT. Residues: CASSLGPPGASNQPQHF.

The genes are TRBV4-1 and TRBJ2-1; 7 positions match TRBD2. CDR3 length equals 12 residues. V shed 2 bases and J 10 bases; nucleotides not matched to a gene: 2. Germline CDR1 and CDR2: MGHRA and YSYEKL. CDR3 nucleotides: TGCGCCAGCAGCCAAATGCGGGGGGAGCAGTTCTTC. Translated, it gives CASSQMRGEQFF.